Below, 10 T cell receptor beta chains from the same sample are listed, as sequenced in a study of shared clonotypes between healthy human individuals. Some clones are missing from TCRdb's copy, which holds only in-frame ones; the method was immunoSEQ multiplex PCR. The data hold 2 million to 2.5 million clones, with 80% to 95% observed a single time. Source material: naive CD4+ T cells from PBMCs. The subset denotes: CD45RA+ positively selected. These receptors all come from a man younger than 35 in good health. Some clones in this sample may be carry-over from other donors' samples.

In DNA, the CDR3 is TGTGCCAGCAGTTCCTACAGGGAGGACACAGATACGCAGTATTTT. It encodes CASSSYREDTDTQYF. The chain carries TRBV27 and TRBJ2-3, with D perhaps TRBD1 or TRBD2 (6 bases each). Per the germline V gene, CDR1 is MNHEY and CDR2 is SMNVEV (reference sequence). The CDR3 contains 15 residues. V was trimmed by 4 bases and J by 2 bases, leaving 13 bases between them.

This clone was counted once. The V and J genes are TRBV11-2 and TRBJ2-7; no firm D call. Germline V CDR1 and CDR2: SGHAT, FQNNGV. V lost 2 bases and J 3 bases, leaving 5 bases between the germline ends. The CDR3 extends over 12 amino acids. CDR3 sequence reads: CASSLIRYEQYF. CDR3 coding DNA: TGTGCCAGCAGCTTAATCCGCTACGAGCAGTACTTC.

The chain couples TRBV5-4 to TRBJ2-7; 13 nucleotides line up with TRBD2. The CDR3 is 14 amino acids. Germline values: CDR1 SGHNT, CDR2 YYREEE (reference sequence). V was pared by 5 bases and J by 6 bases, with 5 bases of the junction left unmatched. CDR3 amino acids: CASSNWTSGGEQYF. The CDR3 DNA follows: TGTGCCAGCAGTAACTGGACTAGCGGGGGCGAGCAGTACTTC.

The chain combines TRBV29-1 with TRBJ2-5, with 7 bases lining up with TRBD2. The V and J ends lost 6 bases and 2 bases, in that order; junction bases with no gene match: 21. The CDR3 is made up of 18 amino acids. Germline lookup yields CDR1 SQVTM and CDR2 ANQGSEA. CDR3 nucleotides: TGCAGCGTAGTGGGGGGGGTTAGTAGCCCCGACTATCAAGAGACCCAGTACTTC. Translated: CSVVGGVSSPDYQETQYF.

This clone is a singleton in its sample. This chain uses TRBV30 with TRBJ2-2; D unclear. V was pared by 2 bases and J by 4 bases, with 11 bases between. From germline, CDR1 is GTSNPN and CDR2 SVGIG (reference sequence). The CDR3 loop spans 14 amino acids. This chain's CDR3 is CAWSLGPGTGELFF. DNA of the CDR3: TGTGCCTGGAGTCTTGGACCGGGCACCGGGGAGCTGTTTTTT.

The chain has TRBV19 and TRBJ2-7, with a weak D call TRBD1 (5 bases). CDR3 length: 14 residues. Germline values: CDR1 LNHDA, CDR2 SQIVND (reference sequence). Deletions cut 9 bases from V and 6 bases from J, with 21 bases between. This CDR3 is CASGFLGREAEQYF. The CDR3 nucleotides are TGTGCCAGCGGGTTTTTGGGCAGGGAAGCCGAGCAGTACTTC.

The gene calls are TRBV6-1 and TRBJ2-1; 8 bases agree with TRBD2. V was clipped by 6 bases and J by 2 bases; unmatched bases: 6. Germline V lookup: CDR1 MNHNS, CDR2 SASEGT. This CDR3 contains 15 residues. The CDR3: CASRVVAGTYNEQFF. Written as DNA, the CDR3 is TGTGCCAGCAGGGTGGTAGCGGGGACCTACAATGAGCAGTTCTTC.

This chain links TRBV29-1 with TRBJ1-1, with 8 bases lining up with TRBD1. J lost 5 bases, V lost 4 bases, and 12 bases had no gene match. There are 15 residues in the CDR3. CDR1 and CDR2 (germline): SQVTM, ANQGSEA. As DNA, the CDR3 is TGCAGCGTTGCTGGGCGTCAGGGGGCGCGTACTGAAGCTTTCTTT. Protein: CSVAGRQGARTEAFF. The full variable domain, its missing parts supplied by reference TRBV29-1 and TRBJ1-1, is SAVISQKPSRDICQRGTSLTIQCQVDSQVTMMFWYRQQPGQSLTLIATANQGSEATYESGFVIDKFPISRPNLTFSTLTVSNMSPEDSSIYLCSVAGRQGARTEAFFGQGTRLTVV.

This clone was seen only once. The rearrangement links TRBV4-3 to TRBJ1-1; D unclear. V lost 0 bases to trimming and J lost 6 bases, with 11 bases between them. In germline, CDR1 is LGHNA, CDR2 YSLEER. This CDR3 contains 14 residues. DNA for the CDR3: TGCGCCAGCAGCCAAGATAAGGAGGGCCCTGAAGCTTTCTTT. It specifies CASSQDKEGPEAFF.

The V gene is TRBV6-1, the J gene TRBJ1-5, with 8 nucleotides matching TRBD1. With 2 bases clipped from V and 4 bases from J, the junction kept 13 bases outside the gene matches. CDR3 length: 18 amino acids. Per the germline V gene, CDR1 is MNHNS and CDR2 is SASEGT. The CDR3: CASSELLSRTGRNQPQHF. CDR3 DNA sequence: TGTGCCAGCAGTGAATTACTTAGTCGGACAGGGCGTAATCAGCCCCAGCATTTT.